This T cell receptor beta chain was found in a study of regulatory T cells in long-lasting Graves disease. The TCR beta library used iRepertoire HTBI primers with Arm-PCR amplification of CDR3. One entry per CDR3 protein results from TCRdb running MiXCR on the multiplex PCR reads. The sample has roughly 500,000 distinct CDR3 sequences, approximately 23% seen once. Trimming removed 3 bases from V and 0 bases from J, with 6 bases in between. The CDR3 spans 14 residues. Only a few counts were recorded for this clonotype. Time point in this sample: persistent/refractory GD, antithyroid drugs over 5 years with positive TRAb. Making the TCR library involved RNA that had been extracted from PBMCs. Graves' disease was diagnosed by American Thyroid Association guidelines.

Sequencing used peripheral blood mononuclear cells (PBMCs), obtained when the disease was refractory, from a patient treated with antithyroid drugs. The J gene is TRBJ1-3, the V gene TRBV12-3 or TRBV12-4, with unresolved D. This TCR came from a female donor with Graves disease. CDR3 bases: TGTGCCAGCAGTTTCAGTAACTCTGGAAACACCATATATTTT. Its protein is CASSFSNSGNTIYF.